This T cell receptor beta chain was captured in a study of shared clonotypes between healthy human individuals (TCRdb year 2020). Broadly, across the study: Three men and a couple of women, aged 18 to 49 years, made up the cohort. For each donor, CD4 naive and CD4 memory were each given three plates, CD8 naive was given two plates, and CD8 memory was given one plate. Blood TCR repertoires of five healthy adults were deeply sequenced to estimate repertoire size and the extent of clonotype sharing between individuals. Different laboratories and diverse techniques were used to prepare libraries and sequence TCR repertoires, to increase sequencing depth and limit assay-specific biases. Leukapheresis yielded between about 0.85 and 10 billion PBMCs per donor. The paper's findings and limits, for the study overall: Naive subsets generally had larger estimated clonotype richness than memory subsets. Even with the large sequencing depth, rarefaction of the sorted-subset datasets indicated that sequencing was incomplete. Across several donors, approximately 5% of naive CD4, around 3.5% of naive CD8, about 2.3% of memory CD4, and under 0.45% of memory CD8 clonotypes were shared. Based on pairwise subsampling, the degree of clonotype sharing among donors was expected to be affected by sequencing depth. Sampling was restricted to blood, and TCR repertoires in tissues likely differ from the TCR repertoires found in blood. Higher generation probabilities were observed for clonotypes shared by all four sorted-subset donors than for non-shared clonotypes. The small number of donors limited the genetic and exposure-history diversity represented.

The CDR3 numbers 11 residues from cysteine through phenylalanine. CDR3 DNA is the only sequence kept; it has 33 bases, read in frame from the first base. V was cut back by 8 bases and J by 4 bases, leaving a gap of 8 bases between them. CDR1 GTSNPN and CDR2 SVGIG are derived from the germline V gene (reference sequence). Donors were healthy HIV-negative adults with no recently reported acute infections or vaccinations. Only Caucasian adults living in Nashville, Tennessee, USA were represented among the donors. Magnetic negative selection was used to enrich CD4+ T cells, after which naive cells were positively selected on CD45RA and the negative fraction became the memory subset. Blood was collected by leukapheresis, and PBMCs were isolated by Ficoll-Histopaque density gradient centrifugation and then cryopreserved in liquid nitrogen vapor phase. Purity and quantity of every magnetically sorted T cell population were checked by analytical flow cytometry. Genomic DNA was isolated from every sorted fraction and measured by UV absorbance on a Nanodrop 2000c.

Using the deep immunoSEQ assay, TCR CDR3 regions were amplified from genomic DNA by multiplex PCR. For each cell subset, the extracted genomic DNA was distributed evenly across all wells of several immunoSEQ 96-well plates, and each plate served as one replicate. For sorted subsets, about 210 ng of genomic DNA, equivalent to around 29,000 T cell genomes, went into each replicate PCR. The purified libraries were quantified using a Qubit 3.0 fluorometer, sized with a Bioanalyzer 2100, and then quantified again using the KAPA Library Quantification kit. Every immunoSEQ 96-well plate was sequenced on a separate single-read 150-cycle Illumina NextSeq 550 flow cell. Per the source publication's procedure: Because only junctional sequences without quality scores were contained in the immunoSEQ output, filtering matching that applied to full-length reads could not be performed. Sequences were annotated with PyIR, a Python wrapper for IgBLAST v1.9, and V/J genes and CDR3 were assigned using IMGT germline references. Reads with weak V/J assignments (E-value above 1e-6), missing CDR3, stop codons, out-of-frame junctions, or ambiguous translated residues were removed. V3J clonotypes were defined as sequences sharing an identical inferred V gene, J gene, and CDR3 amino acid sequence. To compute the percentage overlap between repertoires, the number of shared unique clonotypes was divided by the size of the smaller repertoire. Richness of each repertoire was evaluated using RTK rarefaction, the Chao1 estimator, and Recon v2.1 estimates of unobserved clonotypes. Generation probabilities were computed with OLGA for all TCRbeta clonotypes obtained by the gDNA method from a handful of donors. Not all clones reach the TCRdb copy of this immuneACCESS table, which keeps in-frame sequences only. Checked studies attribute under half of the gap to unresolved V genes and leave the rest unexplained. The V and J calls and clone size were taken over from that table, and D and trimming were inferred from the DNA. For this sample there are 2 million to 2.5 million clones; around 90% appear just once. Approximately 0.41% of the sample belongs to the ten largest clones.

In the case of this clone: It has no known antigen specificity. No clone much larger than this one lies a single base away; base qualities are absent.

Recombination connected TRBV30 to TRBJ1-4, with TRBD1 perhaps the D gene, on 6 matching bases. The receptor was isolated from a man between 18 and 29 years old in good health. Some clones in this sample may be carry-over from other donors' samples. Sequenced sample: naive CD4+ T cells from PBMCs. The sample's cell subset or site label is to be understood as: CD45RA+ positively selected. The CDR3 region: CAQGHNEKLFF. The nucleotide sequence reads as follows: TGTGCCCAGGGACATAATGAAAAACTGTTTTTT.